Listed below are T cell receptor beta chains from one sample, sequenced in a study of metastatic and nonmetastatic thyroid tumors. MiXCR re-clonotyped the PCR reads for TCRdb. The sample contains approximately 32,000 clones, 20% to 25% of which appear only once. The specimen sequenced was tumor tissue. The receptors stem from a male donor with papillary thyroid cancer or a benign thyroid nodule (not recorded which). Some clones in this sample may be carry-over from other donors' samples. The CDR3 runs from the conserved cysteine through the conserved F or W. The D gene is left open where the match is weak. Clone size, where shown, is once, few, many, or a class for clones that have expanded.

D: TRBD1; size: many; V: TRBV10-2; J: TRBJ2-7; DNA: TGCGCCAGCAAGATAACAGGGGGCACCTACGAGCAGTACTTC; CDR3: CASKITGGTYEQYF
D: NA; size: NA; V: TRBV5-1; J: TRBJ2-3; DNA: TGCGCCAGCAGCTCAATGGAGGTGACGATAGCAATCACAGATACGCAGTATTTT; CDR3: CASSSMEVTIAITDTQYF
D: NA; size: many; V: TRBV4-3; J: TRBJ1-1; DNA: TGCGCCAGCAGCCAAGAATCAGAGAACACTGAAGCTTTCTTT; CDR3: CASSQESENTEAFF
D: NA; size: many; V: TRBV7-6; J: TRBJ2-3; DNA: TGTGCCAGCAGCCTACGGACAGCCTTGGGGACGCAGTATTTT; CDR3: CASSLRTALGTQYF
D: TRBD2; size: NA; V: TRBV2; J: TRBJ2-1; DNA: TGTGCCAGCATTTGGGTACAGGGGGCGACTAGCGGGAGCAACAATGAGCAGTTCTTC; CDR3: CASIWVQGATSGSNNEQFF
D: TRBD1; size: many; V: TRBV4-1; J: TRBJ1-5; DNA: TGCGCCAGCAGCCAAGATGAACCCGACAGGGCTAATCAGCCCCAGCATTTT; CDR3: CASSQDEPDRANQPQHF
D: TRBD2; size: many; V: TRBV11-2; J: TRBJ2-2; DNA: TGTGCCAGCAGCTTAGAGGGGGACGGGAGGTCTCACGGGGAGCTGTTTTTT; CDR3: CASSLEGDGRSHGELFF
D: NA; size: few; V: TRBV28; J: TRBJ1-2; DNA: TGTGCCAGCAGTACCGGGGTGGTAAACTATGGCTACACCTTC; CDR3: CASSTGVVNYGYTF
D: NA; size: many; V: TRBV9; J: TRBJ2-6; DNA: TGTGCCAGCAGCACACCAGGAGGGGCCAACGTCCTGACTTTC; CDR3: CASSTPGGANVLTF
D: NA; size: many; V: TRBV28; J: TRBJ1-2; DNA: TGTGCCAGCAGTTCCAGCGCGCCTGGGTACACCTTC; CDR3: CASSSSAPGYTF
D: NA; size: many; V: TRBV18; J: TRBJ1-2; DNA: TGTGCCAGCTCACCAGCCGGAGGTGGGGAAAGCTATGGCTACACCTTC; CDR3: CASSPAGGGESYGYTF
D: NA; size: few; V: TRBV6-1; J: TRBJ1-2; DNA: TGTGCCAGCAGGGGAAAGGGGCGAACCTACTATGGCTACACCTTC; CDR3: CASRGKGRTYYGYTF
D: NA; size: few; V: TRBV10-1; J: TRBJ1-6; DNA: TGCGCCAGCATTGAGGGAGGTTCACCCCTCCACTTT; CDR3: CASIEGGSPLHF
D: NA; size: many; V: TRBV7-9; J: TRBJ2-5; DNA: TGTGCCAGCAGCTTAGGAGAGCATTCGGAGACCCAGTACTTC; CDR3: CASSLGEHSETQYF
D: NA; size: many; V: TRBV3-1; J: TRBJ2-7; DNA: TGTGCCAGCAGCCACCCAGGGCAGTACTTC; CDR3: CASSHPGQYF
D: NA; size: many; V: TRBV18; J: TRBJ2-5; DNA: TGTGCCAGCTCACCACTTTGGGGCGCGGAGACCCAGTACTTC; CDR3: CASSPLWGAETQYF
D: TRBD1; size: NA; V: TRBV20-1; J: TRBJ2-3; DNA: TGCAGTGCTAGACTTGGAGACAGGGTTACAGATACGCAGTACTTT; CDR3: CSARLGDRVTDTQYF
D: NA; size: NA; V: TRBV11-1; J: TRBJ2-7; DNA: TGTGCCAGCAGCTTGGATCGGGGCGGGGGGACAGGGACCTACGAGCAGTACTTC; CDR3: CASSLDRGGGTGTYEQYF
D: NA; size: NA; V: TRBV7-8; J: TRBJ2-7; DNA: TGTGCCAGCAGCTTAGTTGGCGAGAGTGGTTCACTCCACTACGAGCAGTACTTC; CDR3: CASSLVGESGSLHYEQYF
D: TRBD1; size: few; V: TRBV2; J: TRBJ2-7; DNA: TGTGCCAGCAGGGACATGGACAGGGGTTACGAGCAGTACTTC; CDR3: CASRDMDRGYEQYF
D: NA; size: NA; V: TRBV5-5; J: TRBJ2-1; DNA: TGTGCCAGCAGCCTTTACACTGGTGACAATGAGCAGTTCTTC; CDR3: CASSLYTGDNEQFF
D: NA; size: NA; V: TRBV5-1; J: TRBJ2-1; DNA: TGCGCCAGCAGCTTGGAACTGTACAATGAGCAGTTCTTC; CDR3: CASSLELYNEQFF
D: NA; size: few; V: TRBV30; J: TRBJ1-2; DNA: TGTGCCTGGAGTCGGGACGCCCTTAGTGGCTACACCTTC; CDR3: CAWSRDALSGYTF
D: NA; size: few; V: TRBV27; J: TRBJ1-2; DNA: TGTGCCAGCAGGGGGTTCGGATATGGCTACACATTC; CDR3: CASRGFGYGYTF
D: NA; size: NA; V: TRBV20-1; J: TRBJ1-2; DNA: TGCAACCCCCGAGGAGGGCATGGCTACACCTTC; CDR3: CNPRGGHGYTF
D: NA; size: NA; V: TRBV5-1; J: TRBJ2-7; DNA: TGCGCCAGCAGCCCGCCCTCCTACGAGCAGTACTTC; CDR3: CASSPPSYEQYF
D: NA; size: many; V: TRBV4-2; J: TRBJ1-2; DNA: TGTGCCAGCAGCCAACAGGAGGCAGGTGGCTACACCTTC; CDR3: CASSQQEAGGYTF
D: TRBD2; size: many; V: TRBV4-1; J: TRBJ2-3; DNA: TGCGCCAGCAGCTTACCGGGACTAGCGGGAGTTAGCACAGATACGCAGTATTTT; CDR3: CASSLPGLAGVSTDTQYF
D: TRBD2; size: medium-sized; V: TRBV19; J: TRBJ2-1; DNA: TGTGCCAGTAGCTATTATAGCGGGAGGAGTGAGCAGTTCTTC; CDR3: CASSYYSGRSEQFF
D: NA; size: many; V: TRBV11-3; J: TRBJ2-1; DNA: TGTGCCAGCAGCTTAGTTGGCGGAACCCCCTACAATGAGCAGTTCTTC; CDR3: CASSLVGGTPYNEQFF
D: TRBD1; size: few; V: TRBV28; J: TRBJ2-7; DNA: TGTGCCAGCAGTAGGGGACAGGACTACTCCTACGAGCAGTACTTC; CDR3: CASSRGQDYSYEQYF
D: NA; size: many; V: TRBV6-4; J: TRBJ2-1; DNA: TGTGCCAGCAGATTAGAATGGAGTTACGAGCAGTTCTTC; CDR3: CASRLEWSYEQFF
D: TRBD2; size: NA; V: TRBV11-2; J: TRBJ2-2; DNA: TGTGCCAGCAGTAGAACGGGACTAGGCCTCACCTGGGAGCTGTTTTTT; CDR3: CASSRTGLGLTWELFF
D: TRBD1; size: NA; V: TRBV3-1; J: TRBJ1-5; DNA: TGTGCCAGCAGCCAATTCACAGGGGCCAGTCAGCCCCAGCATTTT; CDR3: CASSQFTGASQPQHF
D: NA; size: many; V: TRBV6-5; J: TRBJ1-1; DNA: TGTGCCAGCAGTTACGGTTTACGAGCTTTCTTT; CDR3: CASSYGLRAFF
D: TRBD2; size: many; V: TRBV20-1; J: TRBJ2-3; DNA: TGCAGTGCTCACCGGACTAGCGGGATAAATACGCAGTATTTT; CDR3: CSAHRTSGINTQYF
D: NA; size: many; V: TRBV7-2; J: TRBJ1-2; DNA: TGTGCCAGCAGCTCCACAGGGAACTATGGCTACACCTTC; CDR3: CASSSTGNYGYTF
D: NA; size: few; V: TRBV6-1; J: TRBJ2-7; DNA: TGTGCCAGCAGTGCCCTGAGCGGGTGGTACTTC; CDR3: CASSALSGWYF
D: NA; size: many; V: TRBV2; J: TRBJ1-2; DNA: TGTGCCAGCAGGGCCTATGGCTACACCTTC; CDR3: CASRAYGYTF
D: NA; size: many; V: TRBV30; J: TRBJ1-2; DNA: TGTGCCACCTTCGTCCGCGGTTATGGCTACACCTTC; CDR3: CATFVRGYGYTF
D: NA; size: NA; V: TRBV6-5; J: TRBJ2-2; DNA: TGTGCCAGCAGTTATTTATGCTGGGACCGAAACACCGGGGAGCTGTTTTTT; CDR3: CASSYLCWDRNTGELFF
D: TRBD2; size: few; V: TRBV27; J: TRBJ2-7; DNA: TGTGCCAGCAGGTCTAGCGGGAGTTACGAGCAGTACTTC; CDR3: CASRSSGSYEQYF
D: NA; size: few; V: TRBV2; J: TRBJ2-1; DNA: TGTGCCAGCAATGATGCCTACAATGAGCAGTTCTTC; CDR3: CASNDAYNEQFF
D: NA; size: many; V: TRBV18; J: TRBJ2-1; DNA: TGTGCCAGCACAGGGAGCTCCTACAATGAGCAGTTCTTC; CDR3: CASTGSSYNEQFF
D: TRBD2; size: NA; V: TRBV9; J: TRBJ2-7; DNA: TGTGCCAGCAGCGCGCAAGCGGGGTGGTCCTACGAGCAGTACTTC; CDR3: CASSAQAGWSYEQYF
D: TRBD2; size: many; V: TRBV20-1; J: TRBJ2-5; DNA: TGCAGTGCTAGAGATAAGCTAGCGGGGACCCAAGAGACCCAGTACTTC; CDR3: CSARDKLAGTQETQYF
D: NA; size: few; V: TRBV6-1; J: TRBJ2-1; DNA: TGTGCCAGCAGGAAGGGGCGGGAGCAGTTCTTC; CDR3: CASRKGREQFF